The entry below gives a single T cell receptor (beta chain) sequence along with its context. The sample comes from a study of CD8 T cells in Susac syndrome. Random hexamers were used to reverse transcribe roughly 0.5 to 1 ug of RNA. One entry per CDR3 protein, called by TCRdb with MiXCR from the immunoSEQ multiplex PCR reads. The data contain approximately 230,000 distinct CDR3 sequences, 93% of them singletons. Sequenced sample: CD4+ T cells from PBMCs. This TCR came from a human donor with multiple sclerosis.

The CDR3, as DNA: TGTGCCAGCAGGGGTATGACTGAAGCTTTCTTT. Residues: CASRGMTEAFF. This sequence joins TRBV3-1 and TRBJ1-1; D is unclear. The germline V gene encodes CDR1 LGHDT and CDR2 YNNKEL (reference sequence). The germline V and J ends were trimmed by 6 bases and 5 bases, with 7 bases remaining between them. This CDR3 contains 11 residues.